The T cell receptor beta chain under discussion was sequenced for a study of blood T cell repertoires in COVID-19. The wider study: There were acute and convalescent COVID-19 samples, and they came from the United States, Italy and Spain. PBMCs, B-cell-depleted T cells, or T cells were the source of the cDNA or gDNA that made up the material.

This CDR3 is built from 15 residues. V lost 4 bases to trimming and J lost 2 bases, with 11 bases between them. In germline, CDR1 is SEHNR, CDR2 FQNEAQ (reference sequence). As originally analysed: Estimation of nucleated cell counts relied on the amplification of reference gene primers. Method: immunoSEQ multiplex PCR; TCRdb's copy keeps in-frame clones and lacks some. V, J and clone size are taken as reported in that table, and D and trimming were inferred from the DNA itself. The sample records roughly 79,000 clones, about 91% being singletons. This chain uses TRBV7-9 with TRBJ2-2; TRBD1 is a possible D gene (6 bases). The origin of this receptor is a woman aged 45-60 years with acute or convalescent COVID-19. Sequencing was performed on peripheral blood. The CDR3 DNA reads TGTGCCAGCAGCTCCGGACAGAGAAACACCGGGGAGCTGTTTTTT. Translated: CASSSGQRNTGELFF.